This TCR beta chain comes out of a study of shared clonotypes between healthy human individuals. Turning to this clone: Its antigen remains unidentified.

Overall study results and limits: Shared clonotypes: approximately 5% naive CD4, around 4% naive CD8, 2.3% memory CD4, 0.4% memory CD8.

Genomic DNA of each subset was evenly split across several immunoSEQ plates. As originally analysed: Without quality scores, immunoSEQ junctional reads could not be filtered like full-length reads. Some clones are missing from TCRdb's copy, which holds only in-frame ones; the method was immunoSEQ multiplex PCR. For V, J and clone size, that table is used; D and trimming come from the DNA. Among approximately 700,000 clones listed, around 73% were seen once. Germline values: CDR1 SGHDT, CDR2 YYEEEE. The ends were cut back, 3 bases at V and 4 bases at J, with 20 bases in the middle. CDR3 length equals 17 residues.

The sequenced material came from memory CD4+ T cells sorted from blood. Subset described: CD45RA-negative fraction. The chain is built from TRBV5-6 and TRBJ2-1; D is tentatively TRBD1 or TRBD2 (5 bases each). This receptor was identified in a woman younger than 45 in good health. The CDR3 DNA is TGTGCCAGCAGCTCCGGGGCATGGGGCCGGGGATACAATGAGCAGTTCTTC. This translates into CASSSGAWGRGYNEQFF.